The 23 T cell receptor beta chains below were found in one sample sequenced in a study of T cell responses to AZD1222 COVID-19 vaccine (dated by TCRdb to 2020 to 2022). The sample's time point label is to be understood as: baseline before first vaccination. The sample's treatment or condition label, in plain terms: meningococcal conjugate vaccine given as trial control. Receptor amplification or capture employed the immunoSEQ multiplex PCR assay. TCRdb obtained this table from immuneACCESS and retained in-frame rearrangements with V and J assigned. These tables miss some clones; where compared with another copy, unresolved V genes account for less than half of the shortfall, and the remainder is unexplained. Counted in this sample were 120,000 or so clones; roughly 90% of them appeared once. The ten largest clonotypes hold roughly 10% of the sample. The input for sequencing was peripheral blood, taken on day 0 of MenACWY control vaccination. These receptors were taken from an adult in good health.

V gene TRBV2 combines with J gene TRBJ1-1; D possibly corresponds to TRBD1 (5 bases). V was cut by 10 bases and J by 0 bases, with 12 bases left in between. The germline gives CDR1 SNHLY, CDR2 FYNNEI. The CDR3 has 13 residues. In DNA, the CDR3 is TGTGCCACCGGGACGGAAATGAACACTGAAGCTTTCTTT. Its protein is CATGTEMNTEAFF.

The V and J genes are TRBV12-3 or TRBV12-4 and TRBJ1-6; D is ambiguous. The ends were cut back, 2 bases at V and 8 bases at J, with 7 bases in the middle. The CDR3 is 13 amino acids. CDR3 coding DNA: TGTGCCAGCAGTTTAATTAACGATTCACCCCTCCACTTT. This translates into CASSLINDSPLHF.

V is TRBV5-1 and J is TRBJ2-7, with 7 bases matching TRBD1. Germline loops: CDR1 SGHRS, CDR2 YFSETQ. J was trimmed by 6 bases and V by 6 bases; bases with no gene match: 12. The CDR3 has 14 amino acids. CDR3 DNA: TGCGCCAGCACACTCGGGTCCAGGGGGAGCGAGCAGTACTTC. Its translation: CASTLGSRGSEQYF.

This clone came up once. The V call is TRBV11-2, the J call TRBJ2-1, with 11 bases aligning to TRBD2. Per the germline V gene, CDR1 is SGHAT and CDR2 is FQNNGV. The V segment lost 3 bases and the J segment 8 bases; nucleotides outside the gene matches: 12. The CDR3 length is 17 residues. CDR3 DNA: TGTGCCAGCAGCTTCCTAGGGACTAGCGGACCCTCCGATGAGCAGTTCTTC. Translated, it gives CASSFLGTSGPSDEQFF.

This rearrangement joins TRBV5-8 to TRBJ1-2; no reliable D call. This CDR3 is built from 15 residues. The V and J ends lost 4 bases and 4 bases respectively, with 17 bases between them. Germline lookup yields CDR1 SGHTS and CDR2 YDEGEE. In DNA form, the CDR3 reads TGTGCCAGCAGCCCGCGGGTCTTATTTGGCTATGGCTACACCTTC. Amino acids: CASSPRVLFGYGYTF.

V and J are TRBV13 and TRBJ2-1; TRBD2 matches 8 bases. Trimming removed 3 bases from V and 8 bases from J; junction bases left unmatched: 6. The CDR3 covers 14 residues. The germline gives CDR1 PRHDT, CDR2 FYEKMQ (reference sequence). The CDR3 sequence: CASSFRTSRHEQFF. For the CDR3, the DNA is TGTGCCAGCAGCTTCCGGACTAGCAGGCATGAGCAGTTCTTC.

In its sample, this clone was seen once. The chain couples TRBV18 to TRBJ2-1; maybe TRBD1 (5 bases). The CDR3 loop spans 13 amino acids. Germline-derived CDR1 and CDR2 are KGHSH and LQKENI. V was shortened by 4 bases and J by 3 bases, with 7 bases between the two germline ends. In nucleotides, the CDR3 is TGTGCCAGCTCACAGGGGATCTACAATGAGCAGTTCTTC. The encoded protein is CASSQGIYNEQFF.

This clone was detected once. J is TRBJ2-1 and V is TRBV27, with 7 bases identical to TRBD2. With 0 bases clipped from V and 2 bases from J, the junction kept 1 base outside the gene matches. Germline values: CDR1 MNHEY, CDR2 SMNVEV (reference sequence). The CDR3 is 15 residues long. This CDR3 is CASSLSGGPYNEQFF. CDR3 nucleotides: TGTGCCAGCAGTTTATCGGGAGGGCCCTACAATGAGCAGTTCTTC.

This clone showed up just a few times. The rearrangement joins TRBV5-1 to TRBJ2-5, with 15 bases lining up with TRBD2. In germline, CDR1 is SGHRS, CDR2 YFSETQ. The V gene end was trimmed by 3 bases and the J gene end by 2 bases; junction bases not matched to a gene: 5. CDR3 length equals 17 residues. The chain's CDR3 is CASSSGLAGGRQETQYF. Here the CDR3 DNA reads TGCGCCAGCAGCTCCGGACTAGCGGGAGGGCGACAAGAGACCCAGTACTTC.

This chain connects TRBV27 to TRBJ1-2; TRBD1 agrees at 9 bases. The germline V gene encodes CDR1 MNHEY and CDR2 SMNVEV (reference sequence). This CDR3 contains 16 residues. The J segment lost 4 bases and the V segment lost 6 bases, leaving 12 bases of the junction unmatched. This CDR3 is CASRFGRTGDGYGYTF. In nucleotides, the CDR3 is TGTGCCAGCAGGTTCGGAAGGACAGGGGATGGCTATGGCTACACCTTC.

The rearrangement uses TRBV7-9 and TRBJ1-5; TRBD1 agrees at 7 bases. In germline, CDR1 is SEHNR, CDR2 FQNEAQ (reference sequence). J gave up 5 bases and V 1 base, and 5 bases lay outside the gene matches. This CDR3 spans 15 amino acids. CDR3 DNA sequence: TGTGCCAGCAGCTTAGAAGGGGGCGCCTATCAGCCCCAGCATTTT. Encoded protein: CASSLEGGAYQPQHF.

V gene TRBV6-5 combines with J gene TRBJ2-1; 12 bases fit TRBD1. Germline values: CDR1 MNHEY, CDR2 SVGAGI. The CDR3 sequence is 15 residues long. V shed 5 bases, J shed 8 bases, and the junction held 7 bases outside the gene matches. The CDR3 sequence is CASSKTGTGGDEQFF. The CDR3 DNA reads as TGTGCCAGCAGTAAAACCGGGACAGGGGGCGATGAGCAGTTCTTC.

The V gene is TRBV30, the J gene TRBJ2-6; 10 positions match TRBD1. Trimming cost V 2 bases and J 1 base; bases outside gene matches: 5. The germline V gene has CDR1 GTSNPN and CDR2 SVGIG (reference sequence). This CDR3 comprises 17 residues. Here the CDR3 reads CAWSRGQGRSGANVLTF. The CDR3 DNA sequence: TGTGCCTGGAGTCGGGGACAGGGGAGGTCTGGGGCCAACGTCCTGACTTTC.

Here the CDR3 reads CASSVRRDIYIQYF. The CDR3 nucleotides are TGTGCCAGCAGCGTACGACGGGATATATACATTCAGTACTTC. The rearrangement joins TRBV9 to TRBJ2-4; weak D call: TRBD2 (5 bases). Germline V gives CDR1 SGDLS, CDR2 YYNGEE. This CDR3 spans 14 amino acids. V was pared by 1 base and J by 8 bases, with 13 bases between.

This clone was recorded a few times. The chain combines TRBV5-1 with TRBJ2-1; 7 bases map to TRBD2. Trimming cost V 6 bases and J 5 bases; bases outside gene matches: 8. The CDR3 is made up of 14 amino acids. CDR1 and CDR2 (germline): SGHRS, YFSETQ. DNA for the CDR3: TGCGCCAGCAAGGTATCTAGCGGAGACAATGAGCAGTTCTTC. Its translation is CASKVSSGDNEQFF.

The chain combines TRBV10-2 with TRBJ2-7; 9 bases line up with TRBD2. The V and J ends lost 6 bases and 3 bases, in that order; junction bases with no gene match: 9. The CDR3 runs 15 residues. Germline V gene sequence: CDR1 WSHSY, CDR2 SAAADI. The CDR3 DNA is TGCGCCAGCAGCGCGGAGGGGCGGGGGGGCTACGAGCAGTACTTC. It specifies CASSAEGRGGYEQYF.

This chain joins TRBV7-9 and TRBJ1-2, with no clear D. CDR3 size: 13 residues. CDR1 and CDR2 from the germline V gene are SEHNR and FQNEAQ (reference sequence). Trimming left V 6 bases short and J 7 bases short, with 15 bases between. In DNA form, the CDR3 reads TGTGCCAGCAGAAATACAGCTTCGGGTGGCTACACCTTC. Its protein is CASRNTASGGYTF.

This rearrangement joins TRBV29-1 to TRBJ2-7, with 11 nucleotides matching TRBD2. The CDR3 length is 19 residues. Trimming removed 0 bases from V and 4 bases from J; junction bases left unmatched: 17. CDR1 and CDR2 from the germline V gene are SQVTM and ANQGSEA. In nucleotides, the CDR3 is TGCAGCGTTGAAGATTGGGGGACTAGCGGAGGATCGGGACAATACGAGCAGTACTTC. Translating gives CSVEDWGTSGGSGQYEQYF.

V usage is TRBV6-5 and J usage is TRBJ1-6; TRBD1 is a possible D gene (5 bases). CDR1 and CDR2 (germline): MNHEY, SVGAGI. Trimming removed 7 bases at V and 6 bases at J, with 13 bases between. CDR3 length: 14 amino acids. The CDR3 sequence is CASTADRINSPLHF. In DNA, the CDR3 is TGTGCCAGCACCGCCGACAGAATTAATTCACCCCTCCACTTT.

This clone showed up just a few times. The chain combines TRBV5-1 with TRBJ1-2, with TRBD1 as a possible D gene (5 bases). V lost 4 bases to trimming and J lost 0 bases, with 10 bases between them. The germline V gene encodes CDR1 SGHRS and CDR2 YFSETQ. CDR3 length equals 14 residues. CDR3 loop: CASSPDKANYGYTF. CDR3 coding DNA: TGCGCCAGCAGCCCGGACAAAGCTAACTATGGCTACACCTTC.

The J gene is TRBJ2-7, the V gene TRBV6-2 or TRBV6-3; 12 positions match TRBD2. Per the germline V gene, CDR1 is MNHEY and CDR2 is SVGEGT. This CDR3 is built from 14 residues. J lost 4 bases, V lost 5 bases, and 3 bases had no gene match. In nucleotides, the CDR3 is TGTGCCAGCAGTACGACTAGCGGGAGTTACGAGCAGTACTTC. It yields the protein CASSTTSGSYEQYF.

In its sample, this clone was seen once. This chain connects TRBV12-3 or TRBV12-4 to TRBJ1-2; D gene ambiguous. Deletions cut 5 bases from V and 4 bases from J, with 5 bases between. CDR3 size: 11 residues. In nucleotides, the CDR3 is TGTGCCAGCAGTCCAGGCTATGGCTACACCTTC. Translating it yields CASSPGYGYTF.

The V call is TRBV11-2, the J call TRBJ2-1; TRBD1 is a possible D gene (6 bases). There are 16 residues in the CDR3. V dropped 7 bases and J dropped 0 bases, with 16 bases sitting between them. Per germline, CDR1 SGHAT and CDR2 FQNNGV. The CDR3 spells CASNHLGAHSYNEQFF. CDR3 bases: TGTGCCAGCAACCACCTGGGGGCCCACTCCTACAATGAGCAGTTCTTC.